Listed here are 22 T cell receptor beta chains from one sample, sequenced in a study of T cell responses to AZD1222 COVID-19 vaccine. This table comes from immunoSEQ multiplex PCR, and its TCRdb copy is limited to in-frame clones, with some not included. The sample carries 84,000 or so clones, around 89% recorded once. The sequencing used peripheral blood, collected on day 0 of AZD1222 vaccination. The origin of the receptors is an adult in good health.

The CDR3 region is CASSPPRLASDDEQFF. For the CDR3, the DNA is TGTGCCAGCTCACCCCCAAGACTAGCGTCGGACGATGAGCAGTTCTTC. The chain recombines TRBV18 with TRBJ2-1; TRBD2 matches at 8 bases. The ends lost 3 bases at V and 8 bases at J; junction bases unmatched: 12. The germline gives CDR1 KGHSH, CDR2 LQKENI. The CDR3 extends over 16 amino acids.

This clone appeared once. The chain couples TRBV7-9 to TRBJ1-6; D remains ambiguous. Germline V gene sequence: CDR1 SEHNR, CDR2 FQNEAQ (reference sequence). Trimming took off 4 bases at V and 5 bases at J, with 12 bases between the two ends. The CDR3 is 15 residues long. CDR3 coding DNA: TGTGCCAGCAGCTCAAATCAGGAAGATAATTCACCCCTCCACTTT. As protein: CASSSNQEDNSPLHF.

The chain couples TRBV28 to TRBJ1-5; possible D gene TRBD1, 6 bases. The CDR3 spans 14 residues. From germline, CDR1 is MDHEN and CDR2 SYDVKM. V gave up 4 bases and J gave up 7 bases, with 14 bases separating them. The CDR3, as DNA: TGTGCCAGCAGTTCAACAGGGAAAGGGCAGCCCCAGCATTTT. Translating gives CASSSTGKGQPQHF. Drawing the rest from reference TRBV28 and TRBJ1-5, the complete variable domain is DVKVTQSSRYLVKRTGEKVFLECVQDMDHENMFWYRQDPGLGLRLIYFSYDVKMKEKGDIPEGYSVSREKKERFSLILESASTNQTSMYLCASSSTGKGQPQHFGDGTRLSIL.

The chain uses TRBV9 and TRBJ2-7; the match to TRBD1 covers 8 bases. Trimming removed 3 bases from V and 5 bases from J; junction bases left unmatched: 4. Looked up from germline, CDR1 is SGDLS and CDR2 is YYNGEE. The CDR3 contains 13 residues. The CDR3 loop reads CASSGTGINEQYF. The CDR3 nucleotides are TGTGCCAGCAGCGGGACAGGGATAAACGAGCAGTACTTC.

The CDR3 DNA reads as TGTGCCATCAGTGAAGGGTCGGCAGGGGGGAATCAGCCCCAGCATTTT. This gives the protein CAISEGSAGGNQPQHF. The chain uses TRBV10-3 and TRBJ1-5; 7 bases map to TRBD1. Trimming took 3 bases from V and 4 from J; bases not matched to a gene: 9. The CDR3 runs 16 residues. The germline CDR1 and CDR2 sequences are ENHRY and SYGVKD.

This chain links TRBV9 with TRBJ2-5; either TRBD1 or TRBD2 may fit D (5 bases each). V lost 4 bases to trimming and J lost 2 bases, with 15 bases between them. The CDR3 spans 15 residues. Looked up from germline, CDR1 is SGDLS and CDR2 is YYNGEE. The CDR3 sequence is CASSFLLGEQETQYF. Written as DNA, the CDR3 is TGTGCCAGCAGCTTCCTCCTGGGGGAACAAGAGACCCAGTACTTC.

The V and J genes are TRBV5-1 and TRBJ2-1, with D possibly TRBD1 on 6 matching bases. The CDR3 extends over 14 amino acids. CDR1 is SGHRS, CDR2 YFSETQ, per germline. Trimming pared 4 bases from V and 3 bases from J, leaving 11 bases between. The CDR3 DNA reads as TGCGCCAGCAGCCCTGGGACATACTACAATGAGCAGTTCTTC. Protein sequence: CASSPGTYYNEQFF.

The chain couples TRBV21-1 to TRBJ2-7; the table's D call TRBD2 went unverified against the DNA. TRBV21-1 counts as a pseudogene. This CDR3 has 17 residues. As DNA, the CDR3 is TGTGCCAGCAGCCCTCCTCGCCTAGCGGGAGGCGACTACGAGCAGTACTTC. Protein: CASSPPRLAGGDYEQYF.

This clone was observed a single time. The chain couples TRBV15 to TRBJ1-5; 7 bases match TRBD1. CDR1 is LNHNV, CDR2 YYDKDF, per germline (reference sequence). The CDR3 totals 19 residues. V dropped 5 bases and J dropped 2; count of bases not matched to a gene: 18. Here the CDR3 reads CATSGFVGGGFGGNQPQHF. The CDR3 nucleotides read TGTGCCACCAGCGGTTTCGTAGGGGGCGGATTCGGGGGCAATCAGCCCCAGCATTTT.

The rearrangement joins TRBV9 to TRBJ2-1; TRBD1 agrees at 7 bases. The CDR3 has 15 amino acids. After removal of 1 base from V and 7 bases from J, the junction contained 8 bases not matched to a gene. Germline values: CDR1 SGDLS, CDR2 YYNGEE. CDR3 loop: CASSVIPTGYNEQFF. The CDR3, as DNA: TGTGCCAGCAGCGTAATCCCGACAGGGTATAATGAGCAGTTCTTC.

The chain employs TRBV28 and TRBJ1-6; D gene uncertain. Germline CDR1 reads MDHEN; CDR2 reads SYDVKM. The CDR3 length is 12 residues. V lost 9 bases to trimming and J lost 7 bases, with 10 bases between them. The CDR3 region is CASQQLNSPLHF. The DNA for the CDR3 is TGTGCCAGTCAACAGTTAAATTCACCCCTCCACTTT. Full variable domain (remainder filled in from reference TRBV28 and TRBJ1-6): DVKVTQSSRYLVKRTGEKVFLECVQDMDHENMFWYRQDPGLGLRLIYFSYDVKMKEKGDIPEGYSVSREKKERFSLILESASTNQTSMYLCASQQLNSPLHFGNGTRLTVT.

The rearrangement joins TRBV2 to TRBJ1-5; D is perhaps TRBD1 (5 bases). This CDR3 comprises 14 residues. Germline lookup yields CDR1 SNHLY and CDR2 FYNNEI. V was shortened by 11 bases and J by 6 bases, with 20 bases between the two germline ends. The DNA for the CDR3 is TGTGCCGGTAGGGGCTCCGGGGCCCTTCAGCCCCAGCATTTT. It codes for CAGRGSGALQPQHF.

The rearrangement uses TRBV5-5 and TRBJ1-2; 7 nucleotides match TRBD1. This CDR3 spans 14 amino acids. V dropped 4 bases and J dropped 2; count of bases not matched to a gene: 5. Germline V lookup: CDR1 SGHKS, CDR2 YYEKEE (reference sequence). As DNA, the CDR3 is TGTGCCAGCAGCGGGACGGACAGGAACTATGGCTACACCTTC. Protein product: CASSGTDRNYGYTF.

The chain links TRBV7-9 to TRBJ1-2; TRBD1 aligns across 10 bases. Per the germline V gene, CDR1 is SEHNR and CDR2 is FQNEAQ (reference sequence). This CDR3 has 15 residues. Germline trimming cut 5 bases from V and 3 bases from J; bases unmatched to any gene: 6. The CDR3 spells CASSRDRGRDYGYTF. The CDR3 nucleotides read TGTGCCAGCAGCCGAGACAGGGGGCGGGACTATGGCTACACCTTC.

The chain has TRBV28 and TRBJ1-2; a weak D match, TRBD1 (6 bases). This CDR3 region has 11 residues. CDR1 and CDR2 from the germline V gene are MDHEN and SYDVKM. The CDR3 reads CGSLGGFGYTF. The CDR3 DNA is TGTGGATCCTTGGGGGGCTTTGGCTACACCTTC.

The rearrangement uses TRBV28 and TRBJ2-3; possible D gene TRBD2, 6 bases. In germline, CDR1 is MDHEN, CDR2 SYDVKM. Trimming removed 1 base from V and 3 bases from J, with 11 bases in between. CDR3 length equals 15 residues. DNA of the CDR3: TGTGCCAGCAGTTTATCGATCCGGGGGACAGATACGCAGTATTTT. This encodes CASSLSIRGTDTQYF.

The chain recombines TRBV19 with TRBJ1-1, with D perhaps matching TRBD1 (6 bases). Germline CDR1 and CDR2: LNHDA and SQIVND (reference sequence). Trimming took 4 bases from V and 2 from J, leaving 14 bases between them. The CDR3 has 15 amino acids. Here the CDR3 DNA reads TGTGCCAGTAGTACTCCGACAGGACCCAACACTGAAGCTTTCTTT. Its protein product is CASSTPTGPNTEAFF.

This CDR3 reads CAWSSRDRGGELFF. CDR3 in DNA: TGTGCCTGGAGTTCCCGGGACAGGGGAGGGGAGCTGTTTTTT. This rearrangement joins TRBV30 to TRBJ2-2; 10 bases align to TRBD1. The CDR3 totals 14 residues. Germline loops: CDR1 GTSNPN, CDR2 SVGIG (reference sequence). After removal of 2 bases from V and 8 bases from J, the junction contained 5 bases not matched to a gene.

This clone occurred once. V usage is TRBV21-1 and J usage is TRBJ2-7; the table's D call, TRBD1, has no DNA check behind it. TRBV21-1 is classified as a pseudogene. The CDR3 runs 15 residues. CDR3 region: CASSNSNRPKYEQYF. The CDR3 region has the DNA TGTGCCAGCAGCAATTCCAACAGACCAAAGTACGAGCAGTACTTC.

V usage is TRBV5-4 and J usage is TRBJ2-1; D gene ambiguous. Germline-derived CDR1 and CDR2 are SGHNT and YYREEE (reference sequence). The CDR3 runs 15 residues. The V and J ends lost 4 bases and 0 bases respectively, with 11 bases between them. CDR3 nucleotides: TGTGCCAGCAGCGGCGGAAAGAGCTCCTACAATGAGCAGTTCTTC. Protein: CASSGGKSSYNEQFF.

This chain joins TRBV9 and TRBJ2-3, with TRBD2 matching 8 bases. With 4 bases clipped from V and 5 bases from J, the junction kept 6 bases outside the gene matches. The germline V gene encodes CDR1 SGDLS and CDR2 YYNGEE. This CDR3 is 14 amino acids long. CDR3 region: CASSPGGTEDTQYF. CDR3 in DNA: TGTGCCAGCAGCCCGGGGGGGACCGAAGATACGCAGTATTTT.

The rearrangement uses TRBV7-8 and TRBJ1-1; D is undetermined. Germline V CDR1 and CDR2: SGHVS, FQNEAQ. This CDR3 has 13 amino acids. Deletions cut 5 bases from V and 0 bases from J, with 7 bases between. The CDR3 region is CASSRRLNTEAFF. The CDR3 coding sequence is TGTGCCAGCAGCCGTCGTCTGAACACTGAAGCTTTCTTT. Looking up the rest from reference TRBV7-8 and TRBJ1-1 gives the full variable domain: GAGVSQSPRYKVAKRGQDVALRCDPISGHVSLFWYQQALGQGPEFLTYFQNEAQLDKSGLPSDRFFAERPEGSVSTLKIQRTQQEDSAVYLCASSRRLNTEAFFGQGTRLTVV.